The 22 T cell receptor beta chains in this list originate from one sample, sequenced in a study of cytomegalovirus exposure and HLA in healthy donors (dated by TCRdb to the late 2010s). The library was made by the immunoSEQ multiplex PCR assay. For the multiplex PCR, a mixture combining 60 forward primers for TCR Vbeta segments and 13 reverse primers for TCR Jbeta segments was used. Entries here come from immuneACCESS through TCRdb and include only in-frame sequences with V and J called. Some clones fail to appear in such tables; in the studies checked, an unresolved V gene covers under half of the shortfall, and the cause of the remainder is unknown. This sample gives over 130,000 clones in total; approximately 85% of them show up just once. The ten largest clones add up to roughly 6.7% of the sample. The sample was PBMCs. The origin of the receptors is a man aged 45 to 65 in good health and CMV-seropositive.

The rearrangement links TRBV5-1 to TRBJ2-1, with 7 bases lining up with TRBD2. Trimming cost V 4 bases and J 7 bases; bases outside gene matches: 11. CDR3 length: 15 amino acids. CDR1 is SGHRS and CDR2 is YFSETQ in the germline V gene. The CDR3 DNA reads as TGCGCCAGCAGCCCGGGGGGAGGAGGTAGGAATGAGCAGTTCTTC. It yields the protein CASSPGGGGRNEQFF.

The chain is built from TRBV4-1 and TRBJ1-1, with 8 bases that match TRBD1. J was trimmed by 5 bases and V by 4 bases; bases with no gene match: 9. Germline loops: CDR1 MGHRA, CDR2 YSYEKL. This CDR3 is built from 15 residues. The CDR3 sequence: CASSLSLDRGTEAFF. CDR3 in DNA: TGCGCCAGCAGCCTTTCCCTCGACAGGGGAACTGAAGCTTTCTTT.

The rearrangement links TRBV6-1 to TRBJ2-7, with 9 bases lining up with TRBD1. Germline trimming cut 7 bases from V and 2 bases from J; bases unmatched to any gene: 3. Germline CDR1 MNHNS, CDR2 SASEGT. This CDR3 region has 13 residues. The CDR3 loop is CASKRQGAYEQYF. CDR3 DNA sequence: TGTGCCAGCAAAAGACAGGGGGCCTACGAGCAGTACTTC.

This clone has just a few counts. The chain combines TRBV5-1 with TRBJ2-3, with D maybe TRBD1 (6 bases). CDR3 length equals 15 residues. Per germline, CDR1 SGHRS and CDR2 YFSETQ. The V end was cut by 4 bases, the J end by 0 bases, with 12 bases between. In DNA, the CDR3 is TGCGCCAGCAGCACGACAGGCCGCAGCACAGATACGCAGTATTTT. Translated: CASSTTGRSTDTQYF.

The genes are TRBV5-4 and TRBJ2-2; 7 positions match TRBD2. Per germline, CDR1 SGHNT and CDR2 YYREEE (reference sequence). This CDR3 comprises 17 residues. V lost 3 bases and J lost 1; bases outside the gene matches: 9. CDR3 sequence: CASSSPSSGQNTGELFF. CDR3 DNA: TGTGCCAGCAGCTCCCCTAGTAGCGGGCAGAACACCGGGGAGCTGTTTTTT.

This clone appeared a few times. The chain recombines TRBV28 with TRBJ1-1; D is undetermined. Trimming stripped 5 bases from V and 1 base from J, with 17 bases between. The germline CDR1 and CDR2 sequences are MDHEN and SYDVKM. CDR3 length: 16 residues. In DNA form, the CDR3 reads TGTGCCAGCAGTAACGCCCCGACGGGAAAGAACACTGAAGCTTTCTTT. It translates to CASSNAPTGKNTEAFF.

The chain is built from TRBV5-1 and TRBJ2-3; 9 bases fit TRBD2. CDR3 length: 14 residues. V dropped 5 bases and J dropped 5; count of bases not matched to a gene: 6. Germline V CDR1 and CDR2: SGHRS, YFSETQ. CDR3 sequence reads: CASRVAGVRDTQYF. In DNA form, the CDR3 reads TGCGCCAGCAGAGTAGCGGGAGTCAGAGATACGCAGTATTTT.

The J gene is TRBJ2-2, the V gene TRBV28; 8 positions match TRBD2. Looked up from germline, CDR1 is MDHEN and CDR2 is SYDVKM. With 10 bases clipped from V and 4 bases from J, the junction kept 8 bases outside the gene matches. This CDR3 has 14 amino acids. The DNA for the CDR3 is TGTGCCATCGGGGGGGGAAAGGCCACCGGGGAGCTGTTTTTT. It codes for CAIGGGKATGELFF.

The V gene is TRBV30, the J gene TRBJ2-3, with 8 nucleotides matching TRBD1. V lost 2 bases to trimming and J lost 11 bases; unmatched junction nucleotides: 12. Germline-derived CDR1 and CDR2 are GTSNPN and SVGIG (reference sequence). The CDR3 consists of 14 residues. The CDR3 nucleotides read TGTGCCTGGAGTCGCGGACAGGGCTCTGGTAAGCAGTATTTT. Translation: CAWSRGQGSGKQYF. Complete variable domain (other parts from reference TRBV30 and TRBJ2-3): SQTIHQWPATLVQPVGSPLSLECTVEGTSNPNLYWYRQAAGRGLQLLFYSVGIGQISSEVPQNLSASRPQDRQFILSSKKLLLSDSGFYLCAWSRGQGSGKQYFGPGTRLTVL.

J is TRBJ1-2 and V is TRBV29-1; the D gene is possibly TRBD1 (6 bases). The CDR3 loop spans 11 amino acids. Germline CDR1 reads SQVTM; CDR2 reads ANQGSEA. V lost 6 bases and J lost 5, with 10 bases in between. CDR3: CSVGTLYGYTF. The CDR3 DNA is TGCAGCGTCGGGACACTATATGGCTACACCTTC.

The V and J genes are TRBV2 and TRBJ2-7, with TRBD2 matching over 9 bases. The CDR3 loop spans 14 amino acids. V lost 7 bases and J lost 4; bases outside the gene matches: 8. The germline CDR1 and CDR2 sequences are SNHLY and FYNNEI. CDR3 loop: CASNPSTSGYEQYF. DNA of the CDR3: TGTGCCAGCAACCCTTCGACTAGCGGTTACGAGCAGTACTTC.

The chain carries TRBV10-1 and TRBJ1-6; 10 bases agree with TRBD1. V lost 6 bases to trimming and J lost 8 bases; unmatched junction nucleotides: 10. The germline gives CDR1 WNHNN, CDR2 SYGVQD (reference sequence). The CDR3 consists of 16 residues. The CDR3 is CASSDDPGQGHSPLHF. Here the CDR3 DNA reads TGCGCCAGCAGCGACGACCCGGGACAGGGGCATTCACCCCTCCACTTT.

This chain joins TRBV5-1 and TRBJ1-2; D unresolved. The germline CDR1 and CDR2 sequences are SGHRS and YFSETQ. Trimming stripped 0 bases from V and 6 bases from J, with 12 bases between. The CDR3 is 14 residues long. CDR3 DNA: TGCGCCAGCAGCTTGGGGGCCGACCCAGATGGCTACACCTTC. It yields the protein CASSLGADPDGYTF.

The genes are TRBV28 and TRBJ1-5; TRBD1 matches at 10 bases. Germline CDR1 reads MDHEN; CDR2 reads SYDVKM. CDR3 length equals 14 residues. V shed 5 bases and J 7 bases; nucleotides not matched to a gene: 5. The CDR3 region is CASSKTGGYQPQHF. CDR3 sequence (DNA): TGTGCCAGCAGTAAGACAGGGGGCTACCAGCCCCAGCATTTT.

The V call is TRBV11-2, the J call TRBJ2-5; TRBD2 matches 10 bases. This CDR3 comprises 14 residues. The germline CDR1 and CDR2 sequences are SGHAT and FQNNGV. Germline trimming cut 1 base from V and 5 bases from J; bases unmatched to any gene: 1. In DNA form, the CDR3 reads TGTGCCAGCAGCTTAGCGACTAGCGGGGAGACCCAGTACTTC. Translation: CASSLATSGETQYF.

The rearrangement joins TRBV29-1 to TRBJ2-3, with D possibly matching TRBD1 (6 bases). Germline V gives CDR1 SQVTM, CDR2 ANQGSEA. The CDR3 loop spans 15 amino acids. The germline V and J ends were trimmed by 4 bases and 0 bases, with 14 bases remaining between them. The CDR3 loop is CSVGRDTSSTDTQYF. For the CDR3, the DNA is TGCAGCGTTGGCCGGGACACGTCTAGCACAGATACGCAGTATTTT.

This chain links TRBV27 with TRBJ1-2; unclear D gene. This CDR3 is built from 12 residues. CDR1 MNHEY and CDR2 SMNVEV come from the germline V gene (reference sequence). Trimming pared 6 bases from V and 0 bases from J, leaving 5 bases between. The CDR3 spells CASRRANYGYTF. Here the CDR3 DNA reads TGTGCCAGCAGGCGAGCTAACTATGGCTACACCTTC.

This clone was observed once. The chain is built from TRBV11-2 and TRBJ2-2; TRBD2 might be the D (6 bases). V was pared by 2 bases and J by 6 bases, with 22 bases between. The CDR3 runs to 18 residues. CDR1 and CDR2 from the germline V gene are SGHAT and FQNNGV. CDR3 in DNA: TGTGCCAGCAGCTTATTACTCGGGGGTGGTGTTAGTGCCGGGGAGCTGTTTTTT. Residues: CASSLLLGGGVSAGELFF.

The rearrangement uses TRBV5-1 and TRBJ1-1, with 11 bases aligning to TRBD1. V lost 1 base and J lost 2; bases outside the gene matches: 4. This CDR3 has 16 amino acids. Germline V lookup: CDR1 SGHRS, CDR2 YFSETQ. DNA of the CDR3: TGCGCCAGCAGCTTGATGGGACAGGGGGTTAACACTGAAGCTTTCTTT. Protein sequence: CASSLMGQGVNTEAFF.

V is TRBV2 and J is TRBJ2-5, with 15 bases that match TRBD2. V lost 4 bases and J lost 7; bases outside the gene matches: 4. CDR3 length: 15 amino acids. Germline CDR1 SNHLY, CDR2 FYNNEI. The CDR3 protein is CASSGTSGRDGTQYF. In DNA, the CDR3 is TGTGCCAGCAGTGGGACTAGCGGGAGGGACGGGACCCAGTACTTC.

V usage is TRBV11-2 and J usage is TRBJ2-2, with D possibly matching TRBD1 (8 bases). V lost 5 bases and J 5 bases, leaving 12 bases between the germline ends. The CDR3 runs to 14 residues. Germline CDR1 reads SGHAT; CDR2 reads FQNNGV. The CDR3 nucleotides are TGTGCCAGCAGCATACAGGGGGGGACCGGGGAGCTGTTTTTT. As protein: CASSIQGGTGELFF.

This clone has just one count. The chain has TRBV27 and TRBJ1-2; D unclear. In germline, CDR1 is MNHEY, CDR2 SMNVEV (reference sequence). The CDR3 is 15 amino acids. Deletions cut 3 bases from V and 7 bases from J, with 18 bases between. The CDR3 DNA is TGTGCCAGCAGTTTGTCCCGGGAATCCCTAGGTGGCTACACCTTC. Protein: CASSLSRESLGGYTF.